One sample yielded the 26 T cell receptor beta chains listed below, sequenced in a study of neurological immune-mediated disorders. TCRdb re-derived calls from the 5' RACE reads in MiXCR, one entry per CDR3 protein. Here the sample spans tens of thousands of distinct CDR3 sequences, approximately 2.8% being singletons. What was sequenced was PBMCs. All receptors derive from a woman aged 25-40 years with multiple sclerosis.

This clonotype showed up many times. This chain uses TRBV6-6 with TRBJ2-7, with D possibly called TRBD1 or TRBD2 (5 bases each). This CDR3 is 14 amino acids long. In germline, CDR1 is MNHNY, CDR2 SVGAGI (reference sequence). The ends were cut back, 4 bases at V and 3 bases at J, with 13 bases in the middle. CDR3 residues: CASSWGTEGYEQYF. In DNA form, the CDR3 reads TGTGCCAGCAGTTGGGGGACGGAAGGCTACGAGCAGTACTTC.

Ten or more counts support this clonotype. V and J are TRBV5-5 and TRBJ2-6; D is unclear. V dropped 3 bases and J dropped 1 base, with 8 bases sitting between them. The V gene's germline CDR1 is SGHKS and CDR2 YYEKEE (reference sequence). This CDR3 is 15 amino acids long. In DNA, the CDR3 is TGTGCCAGCAGCTCCCCCATTTCTGGGGCCAACGTCCTGACTTTC. Translated, it gives CASSSPISGANVLTF.

This clonotype was counted many times. V gene TRBV7-9 combines with J gene TRBJ2-7; TRBD1 agrees at 7 bases. CDR3 size: 15 residues. Germline values: CDR1 SEHNR, CDR2 FQNEAQ (reference sequence). The V segment lost 5 bases and the J segment 2 bases; nucleotides outside the gene matches: 9. The CDR3 DNA is TGTGCCAGCAGCCGGATAAGACAGGGACCCTACGAGCAGTACTTC. This translates into CASSRIRQGPYEQYF.

This clonotype was detected ten times or more. V usage is TRBV5-4 and J usage is TRBJ1-1, with D possibly TRBD1 on 5 matching bases. Trimming pared 4 bases from V and 1 base from J, leaving 8 bases between. CDR1 is SGHNT and CDR2 is YYREEE in the germline V gene (reference sequence). This CDR3 is built from 13 residues. This chain's CDR3 is CASSGGANTEAFF. The CDR3 DNA follows: TGTGCCAGCAGCGGCGGGGCGAACACTGAAGCTTTCTTT.

This clonotype was seen many times. The rearrangement links TRBV21-1 to TRBJ2-7; the D segment call TRBD1 is taken from the table without a DNA check. TRBV21-1 is a documented pseudogene. CDR3 size: 16 residues. Written as DNA, the CDR3 is TGTGCCAGCAGCAGGCAGGACCGGCCCCACTCCTACGAGCAGTACTTC. Encoded protein: CASSRQDRPHSYEQYF.

This clonotype was seen repeatedly, ten times or more. The rearrangement joins TRBV3-1 to TRBJ2-7; 7 positions agree with TRBD2. Germline lookup yields CDR1 LGHDT and CDR2 YNNKEL (reference sequence). The CDR3 is 15 residues long. Trimming took 0 bases from V and 1 from J; bases not matched to a gene: 3. This CDR3 reads CASSQDRTRSYEQYF. CDR3 DNA: TGTGCCAGCAGCCAAGATCGGACTAGATCCTACGAGCAGTACTTC.

The sample holds many counts of this clonotype. V and J are TRBV7-2 and TRBJ1-2, with D maybe TRBD1 (5 bases). Germline-derived CDR1 and CDR2 are SGHTA and FQGNSA. V dropped 5 bases and J dropped 8 bases, with 18 bases sitting between them. CDR3 length: 14 residues. DNA for the CDR3: TGTGCCAGCAGCCCCCACGGGGACGGCGGAGGCTACACCTTC. Protein sequence: CASSPHGDGGGYTF.

Ten or more counts support this clonotype. The chain couples TRBV12-3 or TRBV12-4 to TRBJ2-5; 10 positions match TRBD2. The ends lost 6 bases at V and 5 bases at J; junction bases unmatched: 9. This CDR3 region has 15 residues. This CDR3 reads CASSTGAGGWETQYF. The CDR3 nucleotides are TGTGCCAGCAGCACCGGAGCGGGGGGGTGGGAGACCCAGTACTTC.

This clonotype has a count of ten or more. V usage is TRBV20-1 and J usage is TRBJ1-5; TRBD1 is a possible D gene (5 bases). Deletions cut 5 bases from V and 5 bases from J, with 10 bases between. The germline V gene encodes CDR1 DFQATT and CDR2 SNEGSKA (reference sequence). CDR3 length equals 12 residues. The CDR3 is CSAGGIHQPQHF. The DNA of the CDR3 is TGCAGTGCTGGGGGGATCCATCAGCCCCAGCATTTT.

The table lists this clonotype with many counts. The chain recombines TRBV7-2 with TRBJ1-1, with a weak D call TRBD1 (6 bases). V lost 1 base and J 5 bases, leaving 11 bases between the germline ends. The CDR3 spans 14 residues. CDR1 and CDR2 (germline): SGHTA, FQGNSA. The CDR3 loop is CASSLVPQGTEAFF. The CDR3 DNA is TGTGCCAGCAGCTTAGTCCCCCAGGGGACTGAAGCTTTCTTT.

This clonotype was seen many times. The CDR3 spells CASINTQRDIQETQYF. The CDR3 DNA follows: TGTGCCAGCATCAACACCCAACGGGATATCCAAGAGACCCAGTACTTC. This chain connects TRBV3-1 to TRBJ2-5, with a tentative D call TRBD2 (5 bases). The V gene lost 7 bases and the J gene lost 1 base, with 19 bases spanning the gap. This CDR3 has 16 amino acids. Germline CDR1 and CDR2: LGHDT and YNNKEL (reference sequence).

In its sample, this clonotype was seen many times. The V gene is TRBV20-1, the J gene TRBJ1-5, with 7 positions matching TRBD1. Trimming at V came to 0 bases and at J to 3 bases, leaving 5 bases not matched to a gene. CDR3 length: 15 residues. Germline CDR1 and CDR2: DFQATT and SNEGSKA (reference sequence). For the CDR3, the DNA is TGCAGTGCTAGAGATGGGGACAGTCCCAATCAGCCCCAGCATTTT. Encoded protein: CSARDGDSPNQPQHF.

This clonotype was seen at least ten times. The chain joins TRBV7-2 to TRBJ2-1, with 7 positions matching TRBD1. The CDR3 loop spans 14 amino acids. Germline V gives CDR1 SGHTA, CDR2 FQGNSA. The ends lost 2 bases at V and 8 bases at J; junction bases unmatched: 6. The CDR3 reads CASSLPRGGDEQFF. The CDR3, as DNA: TGTGCCAGCAGCTTACCCCGAGGGGGCGATGAGCAGTTCTTC.

Ten or more counts support this clonotype. This chain joins TRBV12-3 or TRBV12-4 and TRBJ2-1; D gene unclear. The CDR3 sequence is 12 residues long. Trimming removed 8 bases from V and 9 bases from J, with 14 bases in between. The CDR3 bases are TGTGCCAGCCTTAACCAAGCGACTGAGCAGTTCTTC. Residues: CASLNQATEQFF.

This clonotype was counted many times. The CDR3 DNA is TGTGCCAGCAGTTATTTGTCCGACAATGAGCAGTTCTTC. It encodes CASSYLSDNEQFF. This sequence joins TRBV6-2 or TRBV6-3 and TRBJ2-1; D call uncertain. V lost 3 bases to trimming and J lost 5 bases, with 8 bases between them. Germline V gene lookup returns CDR1 MNHEY and CDR2 SVGEGT. This CDR3 has 13 amino acids.

This clonotype was detected many times. The chain combines TRBV24-1 with TRBJ2-3; the D gene is possibly TRBD2 (5 bases). This CDR3 comprises 13 residues. V was trimmed by 10 bases and J by 3 bases, leaving 13 bases between them. Germline assignment: CDR1 KGHDR and CDR2 SFDVKD. The CDR3 DNA sequence: TGTGCCACGAGAGGAGCGGAGACAGATACGCAGTATTTT. The encoded protein is CATRGAETDTQYF.

This clonotype was recorded at least ten times. This chain links TRBV18 with TRBJ2-1, with 8 bases aligning to TRBD1. This CDR3 has 14 amino acids. Germline CDR1 reads KGHSH; CDR2 reads LQKENI. Trimming took 6 bases from V and 7 from J; bases not matched to a gene: 8. CDR3 sequence (DNA): TGTGCCAGCTCTCCCGGGACAGGCGAAAATGAGCAGTTCTTC. Translated: CASSPGTGENEQFF.

This clonotype came up many times. The V call is TRBV20-1, the J call TRBJ1-5; 8 positions agree with TRBD1. Germline CDR1 reads DFQATT; CDR2 reads SNEGSKA (reference sequence). This CDR3 comprises 12 residues. Trimming cost V 5 bases and J 6 bases; bases outside gene matches: 3. This CDR3 reads CSAGTGLQPQHF. DNA for the CDR3: TGCAGTGCTGGGACAGGCCTTCAGCCCCAGCATTTT.

This clonotype showed up many times. This chain links TRBV6-6 with TRBJ2-2; TRBD1 matches at 12 bases. The CDR3 runs to 16 residues. Germline trimming cut 2 bases from V and 7 bases from J; bases unmatched to any gene: 5. The germline CDR1 and CDR2 sequences are MNHNY and SVGAGI (reference sequence). The CDR3 nucleotides are TGTGCCAGCAGTTACACGGGACAGGGGGCGGGCGGGGAGCTGTTTTTT. The encoded protein is CASSYTGQGAGGELFF.

This clonotype was observed many times. This chain links TRBV12-3 or TRBV12-4 with TRBJ2-3; the match to TRBD2 covers 8 bases. V shed 3 bases and J 3 bases; nucleotides not matched to a gene: 5. There are 15 residues in the CDR3. Written as DNA, the CDR3 is TGTGCCAGCAGTTTCCCGGGACTAGAGACAGATACGCAGTATTTT. Amino acids: CASSFPGLETDTQYF.

This clonotype appeared many times. In nucleotides, the CDR3 is TGCGCCAGCAGCCAAGGGGGCGGGGGCCCCTACGAGCAGTACTTC. The encoded protein is CASSQGGGGPYEQYF. This chain connects TRBV4-3 to TRBJ2-7; TRBD2 might be the D (7 bases). Trimming removed 1 base at V and 2 bases at J, with 12 bases between. The germline V gene encodes CDR1 LGHNA and CDR2 YSLEER. This CDR3 has 15 amino acids.

A remark on this clonotype: A much larger clonotype is one base distant, so this may be a read error. The chain has TRBV7-9 and TRBJ2-5; maybe TRBD1 (5 bases). The CDR3 contains 16 residues. Germline lookup yields CDR1 SEHNR and CDR2 FQNEAQ (reference sequence). V dropped 0 bases and J dropped 1 base, with 12 bases sitting between them. This chain's CDR3 is CASSLAYRTRQETQYF. CDR3 nucleotide sequence: TGTGCCAGCAGCTTAGCCTACCGGACACGCCAAGAGACCCAGTACTTC.

This clonotype showed up many times. The chain joins TRBV4-3 to TRBJ1-2; D is undetermined. V was pared by 1 base and J by 2 bases, with 2 bases between. Germline lookup yields CDR1 LGHNA and CDR2 YSLEER. This CDR3 comprises 12 residues. This CDR3 is CASSQGNYGYTF. For the CDR3, the DNA is TGCGCCAGCAGCCAAGGGAACTATGGCTACACCTTC.

About this clonotype: Its ends do not fully match the called genes, so a read error is possible. The rearrangement joins TRBV5-1 to TRBJ2-3; perhaps TRBD2 as D (5 bases). The germline gives CDR1 SGHRS, CDR2 YFSETQ. The CDR3 sequence is 12 residues long. CDR3 sequence (DNA): TGTGCCAGCAGCTTGGACTGGGATACGCAGTATTTT. Translating it yields CASSLDWDTQYF.

There are many counts of this clonotype. The chain recombines TRBV20-1 with TRBJ2-7, with 8 positions matching TRBD1. The CDR3 sequence is 14 residues long. With 6 bases clipped from V and 2 bases from J, the junction kept 9 bases outside the gene matches. Germline V gene sequence: CDR1 DFQATT, CDR2 SNEGSKA (reference sequence). The CDR3 DNA follows: TGCAGTGCAGGGAAGGGACAGGAGGCCTACGAGCAGTACTTC. Translated: CSAGKGQEAYEQYF.

This clonotype was seen many times. The chain recombines TRBV29-1 with TRBJ2-1; D gene unclear. The CDR3 has 11 residues. V gave up 3 bases and J gave up 6 bases, with 6 bases separating them. Germline V gives CDR1 SQVTM, CDR2 ANQGSEA. CDR3 nucleotide sequence: TGCAGCGTTGATCGGATCAATGAGCAGTTCTTC. Its protein product is CSVDRINEQFF.